The 9 T cell receptor beta chains given below trace back to one sample, sequenced in a study of blood T cells in healthy people across ages. Next came a second PCR, run for 7 to 11 cycles, which used a sample-barcoded 5' primer along with a J-beta primer mix. TCRdb re-called the 5' RACE reads through MiXCR, storing one row per CDR3 protein. The table lists some 700,000 distinct CDR3 sequences, about 20% of them singletons, with around a fifth in the top ten. The specimen was blood. The receptor set was obtained from a man between 70 and 80 years old in good health.

This chain links TRBV29-1 with TRBJ1-5; D call uncertain. The V gene's germline CDR1 is SQVTM and CDR2 ANQGSEA. The CDR3 spans 14 residues. V was pared by 4 bases and J by 2 bases, with 12 bases between. CDR3 amino acids: CSVVPAGGNQPQHF. Written as DNA, the CDR3 is TGCAGCGTTGTTCCCGCGGGCGGCAATCAGCCCCAGCATTTT.

The chain is built from TRBV18 and TRBJ1-2; TRBD1 matches 8 bases. CDR3 length: 14 residues. The junction had 13 bases not matched to a gene; V was cut back by 8 bases and J by 8 bases. Germline V lookup: CDR1 KGHSH, CDR2 LQKENI. The CDR3, as DNA: TGTGCCAGCGATCGACAGGGGAGGTCGGAAGGCTACACCTTC. Its protein is CASDRQGRSEGYTF. The whole variable domain, filled in from reference TRBV18 and TRBJ1-2, reads NAGVMQNPRHLVRRRGQEARLRCSPMKGHSHVYWYRQLPEEGLKFMVYLQKENIIDESGMPKERFSAEFPKEGPSILRIQQVVRGDSAAYFCASDRQGRSEGYTFGSGTRLTVV.

The chain recombines TRBV25-1 with TRBJ2-4, with a weak D call TRBD1 (5 bases). Trimming shortened V by 4 bases and J by 4 bases, and 20 bases separated the two germline ends. CDR1 MGHDK and CDR2 SYGVNS come from the germline V gene. The CDR3 sequence is 17 residues long. The CDR3 DNA is TGTGCCAGCAGTGCACACCCCACAGGACCTGGGAAAAACATTCAGTACTTC. Protein: CASSAHPTGPGKNIQYF.

This clonotype was counted only a few times. The J gene is TRBJ2-5, the V gene TRBV28; D gene uncertain. The V and J ends lost 3 bases and 2 bases respectively, with 10 bases between them. The germline V gene has CDR1 MDHEN and CDR2 SYDVKM. CDR3 length: 14 amino acids. In nucleotides, the CDR3 is TGTGCCAGCAGTTTTTTGCGACCACAAGAGACCCAGTACTTC. Translated, it gives CASSFLRPQETQYF.

The chain combines TRBV9 with TRBJ1-1; D gene ambiguous. This CDR3 comprises 14 residues. CDR1 is SGDLS, CDR2 YYNGEE, per germline. Trimming shortened V by 0 bases and J by 7 bases, and 13 bases separated the two germline ends. CDR3 residues: CASSVVPRFSEAFF. The DNA of the CDR3 is TGTGCCAGCAGCGTAGTGCCGCGTTTCAGTGAAGCTTTCTTT.

Only a few counts were recorded for this clonotype. The chain joins TRBV5-1 to TRBJ2-4; 10 positions agree with TRBD1. Germline V lookup: CDR1 SGHRS, CDR2 YFSETQ. V trimming: 4 bases; J trimming: 0 bases; junction bases outside the gene matches: 10. The CDR3 covers 18 residues. The CDR3 spells CASSAPGQGPLAKNIQYF. CDR3 coding DNA: TGCGCCAGCAGCGCACCGGGACAGGGGCCCCTAGCCAAAAACATTCAGTACTTC. Full variable domain (outside the CDR3, taken from reference TRBV5-1 and TRBJ2-4): KAGVTQTPRYLIKTRGQQVTLSCSPISGHRSVSWYQQTPGQGLQFLFEYFSETQRNKGNFPGRFSGRQFSNSRSEMNVSTLELGDSALYLCASSAPGQGPLAKNIQYFGAGTRLSVL.

This chain links TRBV18 with TRBJ2-3; perhaps TRBD2 as D (6 bases). Deletions cut 6 bases from V and 1 base from J, with 14 bases between. Germline CDR1 and CDR2: KGHSH and LQKENI. CDR3 length: 15 residues. CDR3 bases: TGTGCCAGCTCGAACCGGGACTTCGGCACAGATACGCAGTATTTT. This translates into CASSNRDFGTDTQYF.

The chain is built from TRBV4-1 and TRBJ1-4, with D possibly being TRBD1 (5 bases). The V end lost 0 bases, the J end lost 3 bases, and 11 bases lay between the germline ends. Germline assignment: CDR1 MGHRA and CDR2 YSYEKL. CDR3 length: 16 amino acids. The CDR3 region has the DNA TGCGCCAGCAGCCAAGATAGTCTGGGGGCTAATGAAAAACTGTTTTTT. Amino acid sequence: CASSQDSLGANEKLFF.

This clonotype was observed at least ten times. The chain is built from TRBV18 and TRBJ2-1; D is ambiguous. Germline V gene data show CDR1 as KGHSH and CDR2 as LQKENI. The CDR3 totals 16 residues. Between the trimmed V and J ends, which lost 3 bases and 4 bases, there was a span of 16 bases. CDR3 amino acids: CASSPKKINRYNEQFF. In DNA form, the CDR3 reads TGTGCCAGCTCACCCAAAAAAATCAACCGTTACAATGAGCAGTTCTTC.